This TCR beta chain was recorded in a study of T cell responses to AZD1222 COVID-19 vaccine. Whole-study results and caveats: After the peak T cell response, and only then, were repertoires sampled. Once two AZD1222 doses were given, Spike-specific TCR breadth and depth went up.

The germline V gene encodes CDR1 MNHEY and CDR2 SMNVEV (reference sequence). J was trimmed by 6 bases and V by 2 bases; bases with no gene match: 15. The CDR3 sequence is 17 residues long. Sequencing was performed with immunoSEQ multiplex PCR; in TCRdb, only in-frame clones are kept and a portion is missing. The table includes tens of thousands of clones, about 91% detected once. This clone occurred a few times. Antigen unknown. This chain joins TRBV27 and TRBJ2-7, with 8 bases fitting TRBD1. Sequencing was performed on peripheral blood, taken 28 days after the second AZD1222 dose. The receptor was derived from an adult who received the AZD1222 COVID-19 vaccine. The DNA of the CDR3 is TGTGCCAGCAGTTTAATTCCAGGGGGCCTCTTACGGGGCGAGCAGTACTTC. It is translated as CASSLIPGGLLRGEQYF.